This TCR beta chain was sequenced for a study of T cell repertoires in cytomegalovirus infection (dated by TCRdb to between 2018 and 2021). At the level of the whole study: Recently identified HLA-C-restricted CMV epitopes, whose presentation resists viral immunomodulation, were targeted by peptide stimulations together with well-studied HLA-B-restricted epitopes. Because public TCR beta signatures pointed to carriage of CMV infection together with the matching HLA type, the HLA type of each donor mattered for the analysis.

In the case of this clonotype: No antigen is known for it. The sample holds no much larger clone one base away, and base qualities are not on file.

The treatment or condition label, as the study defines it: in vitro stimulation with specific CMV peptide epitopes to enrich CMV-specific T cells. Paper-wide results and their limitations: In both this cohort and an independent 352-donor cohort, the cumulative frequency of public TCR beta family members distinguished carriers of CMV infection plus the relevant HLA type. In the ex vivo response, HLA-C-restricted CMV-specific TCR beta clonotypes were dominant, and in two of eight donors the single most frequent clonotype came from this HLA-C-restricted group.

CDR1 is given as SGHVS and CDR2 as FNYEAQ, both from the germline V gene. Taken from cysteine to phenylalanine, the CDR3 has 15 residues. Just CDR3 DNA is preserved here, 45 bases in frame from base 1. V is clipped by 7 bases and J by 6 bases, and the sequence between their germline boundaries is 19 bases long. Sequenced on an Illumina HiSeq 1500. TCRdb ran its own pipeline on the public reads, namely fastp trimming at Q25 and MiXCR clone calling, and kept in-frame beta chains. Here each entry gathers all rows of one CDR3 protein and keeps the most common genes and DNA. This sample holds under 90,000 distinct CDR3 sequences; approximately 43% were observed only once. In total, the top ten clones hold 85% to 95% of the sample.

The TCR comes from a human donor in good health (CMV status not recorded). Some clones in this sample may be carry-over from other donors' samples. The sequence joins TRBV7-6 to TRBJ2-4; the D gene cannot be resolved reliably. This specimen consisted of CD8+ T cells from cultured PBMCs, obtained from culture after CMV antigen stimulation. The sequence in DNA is TGTGCCAGCAACTTCTCACCGGCGATCGGAAACATTCAGTACTTC. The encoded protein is CASNFSPAIGNIQYF.